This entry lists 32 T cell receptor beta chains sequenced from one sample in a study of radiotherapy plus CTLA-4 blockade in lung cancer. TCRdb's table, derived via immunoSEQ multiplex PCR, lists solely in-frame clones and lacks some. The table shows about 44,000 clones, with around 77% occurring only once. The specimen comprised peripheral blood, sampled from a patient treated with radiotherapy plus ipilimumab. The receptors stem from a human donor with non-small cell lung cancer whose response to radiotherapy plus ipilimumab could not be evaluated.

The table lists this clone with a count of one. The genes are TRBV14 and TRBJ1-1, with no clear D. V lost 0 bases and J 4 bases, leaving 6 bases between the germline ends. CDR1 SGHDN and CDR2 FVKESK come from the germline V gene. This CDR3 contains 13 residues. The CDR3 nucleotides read TGTGCCAGCAGCCAAGATTTCCGCACTGAAGCTTTCTTT. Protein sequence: CASSQDFRTEAFF.

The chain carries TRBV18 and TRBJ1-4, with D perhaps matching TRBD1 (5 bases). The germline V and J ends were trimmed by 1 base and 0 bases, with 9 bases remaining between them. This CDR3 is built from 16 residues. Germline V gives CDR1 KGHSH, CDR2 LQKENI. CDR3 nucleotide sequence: TGTGCCAGCTCACCACTTTTAGGGGCAACTAATGAAAAACTGTTTTTT. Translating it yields CASSPLLGATNEKLFF.

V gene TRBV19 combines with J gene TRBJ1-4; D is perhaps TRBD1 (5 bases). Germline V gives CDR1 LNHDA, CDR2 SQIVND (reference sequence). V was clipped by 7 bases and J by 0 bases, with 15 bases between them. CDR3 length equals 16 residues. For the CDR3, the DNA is TGTGCCAGTATCAAAGGCGGGGCCTCAACTAATGAAAAACTGTTTTTT. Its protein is CASIKGGASTNEKLFF.

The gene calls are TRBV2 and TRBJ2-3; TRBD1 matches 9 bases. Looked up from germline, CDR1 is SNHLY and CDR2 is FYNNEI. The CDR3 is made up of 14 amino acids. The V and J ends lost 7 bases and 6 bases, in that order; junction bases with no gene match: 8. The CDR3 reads CASTIGTGSDTQYF. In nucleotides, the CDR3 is TGTGCCAGCACAATCGGGACAGGGAGTGATACGCAGTATTTT.

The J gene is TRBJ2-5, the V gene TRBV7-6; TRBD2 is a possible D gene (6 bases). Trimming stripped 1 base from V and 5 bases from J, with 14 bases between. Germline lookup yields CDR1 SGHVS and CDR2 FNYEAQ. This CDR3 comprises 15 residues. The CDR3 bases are TGTGCCAGCAGCTTAGGACTAGGTCGAGGGGAGACCCAGTACTTC. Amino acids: CASSLGLGRGETQYF.

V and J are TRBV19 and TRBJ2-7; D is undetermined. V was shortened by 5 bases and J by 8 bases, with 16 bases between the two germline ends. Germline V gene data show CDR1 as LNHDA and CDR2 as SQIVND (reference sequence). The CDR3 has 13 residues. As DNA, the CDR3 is TGTGCCAGTAGTCCCTGTATAGATTGCCAGCAGTACTTC. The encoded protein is CASSPCIDCQQYF.

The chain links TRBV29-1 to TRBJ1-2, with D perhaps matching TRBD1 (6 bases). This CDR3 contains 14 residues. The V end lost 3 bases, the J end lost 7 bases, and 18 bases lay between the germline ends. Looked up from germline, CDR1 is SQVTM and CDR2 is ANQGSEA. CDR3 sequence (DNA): TGCAGCGTTGACGTGGGTCAGGGGAAGCGTGGCTACACCTTC. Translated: CSVDVGQGKRGYTF. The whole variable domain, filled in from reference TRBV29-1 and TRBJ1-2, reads SAVISQKPSRDICQRGTSLTIQCQVDSQVTMMFWYRQQPGQSLTLIATANQGSEATYESGFVIDKFPISRPNLTFSTLTVSNMSPEDSSIYLCSVDVGQGKRGYTFGSGTRLTVV.

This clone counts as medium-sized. CDR3 residues: CASSQDLGGPGELFF. For the CDR3, the DNA is TGCGCCAGCAGCCAAGATCTGGGGGGGCCCGGGGAGCTGTTTTTT. The chain employs TRBV4-3 and TRBJ2-2, with D possibly matching TRBD2 (7 bases). Trimming removed 0 bases at V and 6 bases at J, with 11 bases between. The germline V gene has CDR1 LGHNA and CDR2 YSLEER. The CDR3 consists of 15 residues.

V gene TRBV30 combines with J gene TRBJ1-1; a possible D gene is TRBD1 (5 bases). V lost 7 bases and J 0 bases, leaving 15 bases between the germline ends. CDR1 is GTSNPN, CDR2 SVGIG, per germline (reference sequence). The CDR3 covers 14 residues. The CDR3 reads CASYWEGLNTEAFF. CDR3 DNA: TGTGCCTCTTATTGGGAGGGGTTGAACACTGAAGCTTTCTTT.

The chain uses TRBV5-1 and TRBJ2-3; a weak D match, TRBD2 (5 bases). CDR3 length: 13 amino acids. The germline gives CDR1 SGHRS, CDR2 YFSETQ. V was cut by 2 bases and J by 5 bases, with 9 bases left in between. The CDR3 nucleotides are TGCGCCAGCAGCTTACGGACTCAAGATACGCAGTATTTT. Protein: CASSLRTQDTQYF.

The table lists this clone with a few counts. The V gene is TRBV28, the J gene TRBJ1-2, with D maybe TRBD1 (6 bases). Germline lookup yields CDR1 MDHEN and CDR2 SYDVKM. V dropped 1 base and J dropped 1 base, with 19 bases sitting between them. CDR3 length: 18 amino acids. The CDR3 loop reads CASSLFLGGTTDNYGYTF. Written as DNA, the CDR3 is TGTGCCAGCAGTTTATTTTTGGGGGGGACAACCGATAACTATGGCTACACCTTC.

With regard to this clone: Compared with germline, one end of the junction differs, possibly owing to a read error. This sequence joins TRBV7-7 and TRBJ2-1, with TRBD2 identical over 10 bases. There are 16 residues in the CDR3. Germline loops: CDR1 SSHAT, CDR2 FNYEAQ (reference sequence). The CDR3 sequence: CASSLASAGGGNEQFF. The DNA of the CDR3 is TGTGCTAGCAGCTTAGCTTCAGCGGGAGGGGGGAATGAGCAGTTCTTC. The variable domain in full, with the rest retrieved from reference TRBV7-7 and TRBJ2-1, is GAGVSQSPRYKVTKRGQDVTLRCDPISSHATLYWYQQALGQGPEFLTYFNYEAQPDKSGLPSDRFSAERPEGSISTLTIQRTEQRDSAMYRCASSLASAGGGNEQFFGPGTRLTVL.

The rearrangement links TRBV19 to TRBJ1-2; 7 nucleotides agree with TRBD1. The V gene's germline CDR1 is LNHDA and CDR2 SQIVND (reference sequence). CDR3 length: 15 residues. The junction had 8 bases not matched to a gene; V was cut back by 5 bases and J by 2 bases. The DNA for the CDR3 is TGTGCCAGTAGTCCCCTCATACAGGGGAACTATGGCTACACCTTC. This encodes CASSPLIQGNYGYTF.

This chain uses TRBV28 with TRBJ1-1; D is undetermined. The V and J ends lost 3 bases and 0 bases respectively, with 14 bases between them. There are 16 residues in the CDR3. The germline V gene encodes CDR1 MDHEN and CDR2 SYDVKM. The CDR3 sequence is CASSFEAYRMNTEAFF. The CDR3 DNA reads TGTGCCAGCAGTTTTGAGGCGTACCGCATGAACACTGAAGCTTTCTTT.

CDR3 loop: CASSPEGQGSPLHF. CDR3 bases: TGTGCCAGCTCACCTGAAGGGCAGGGTTCACCCCTCCACTTT. The chain uses TRBV18 and TRBJ1-6, with D possibly matching TRBD1 (5 bases). V dropped 3 bases and J dropped 9 bases, with 12 bases sitting between them. Germline lookup yields CDR1 KGHSH and CDR2 LQKENI. The length of the CDR3 is 14 residues.

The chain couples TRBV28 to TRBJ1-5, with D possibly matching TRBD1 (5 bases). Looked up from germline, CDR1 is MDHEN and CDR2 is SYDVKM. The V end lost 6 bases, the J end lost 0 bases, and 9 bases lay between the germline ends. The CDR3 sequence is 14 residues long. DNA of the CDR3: TGTGCCAGCAGCAGGGATTATAGCAATCAGCCCCAGCATTTT. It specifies CASSRDYSNQPQHF.

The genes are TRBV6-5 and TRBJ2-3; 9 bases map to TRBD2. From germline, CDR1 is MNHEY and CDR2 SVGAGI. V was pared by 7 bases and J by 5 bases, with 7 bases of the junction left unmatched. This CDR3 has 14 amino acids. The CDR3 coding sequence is TGTGCCAGCACCCCGACTAGCGGTCTAGATACGCAGTATTTT. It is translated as CASTPTSGLDTQYF.

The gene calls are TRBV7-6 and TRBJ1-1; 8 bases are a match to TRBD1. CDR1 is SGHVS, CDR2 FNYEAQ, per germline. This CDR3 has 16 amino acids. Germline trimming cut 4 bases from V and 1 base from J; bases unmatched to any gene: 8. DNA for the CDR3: TGTGCCAGCAGCTCCTCCCAGGGGGCATCGAACACTGAAGCTTTCTTT. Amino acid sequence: CASSSSQGASNTEAFF. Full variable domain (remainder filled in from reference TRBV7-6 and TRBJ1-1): GAGVSQSPRYKVTKRGQDVALRCDPISGHVSLYWYRQALGQGPEFLTYFNYEAQQDKSGLPNDRFSAERPEGSISTLTIQRTEQRDSAMYRCASSSSQGASNTEAFFGQGTRLTVV.

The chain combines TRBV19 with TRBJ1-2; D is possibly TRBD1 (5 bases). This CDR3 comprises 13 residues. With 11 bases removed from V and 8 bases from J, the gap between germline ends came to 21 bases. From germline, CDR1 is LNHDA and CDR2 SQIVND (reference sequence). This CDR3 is CAVSMGRRQGYTF. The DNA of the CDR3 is TGTGCCGTGTCGATGGGGCGCCGACAAGGCTACACCTTC.

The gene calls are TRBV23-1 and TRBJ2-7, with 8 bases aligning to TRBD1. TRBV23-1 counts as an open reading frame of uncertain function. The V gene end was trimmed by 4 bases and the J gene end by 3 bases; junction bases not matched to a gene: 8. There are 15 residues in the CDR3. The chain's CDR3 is CASSRTGQVFYEQYF. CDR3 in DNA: TGCGCCAGCAGTCGAACGGGACAGGTGTTCTACGAGCAGTACTTC.

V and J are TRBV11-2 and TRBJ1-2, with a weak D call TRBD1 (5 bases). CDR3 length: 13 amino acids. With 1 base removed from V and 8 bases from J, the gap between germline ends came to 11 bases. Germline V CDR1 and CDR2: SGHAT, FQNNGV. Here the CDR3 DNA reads TGTGCCAGCAGCTTAGTTTTAGGGGAAGGCTACACCTTC. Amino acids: CASSLVLGEGYTF.

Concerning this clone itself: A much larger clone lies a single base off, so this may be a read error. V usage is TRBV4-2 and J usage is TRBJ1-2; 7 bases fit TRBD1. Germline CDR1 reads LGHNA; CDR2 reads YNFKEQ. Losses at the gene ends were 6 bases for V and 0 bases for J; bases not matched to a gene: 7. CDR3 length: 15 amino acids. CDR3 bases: TGTGCCAGCAGGACAGGGCCGGGAGCTAACTATGGCTACACCTTC. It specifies CASRTGPGANYGYTF.

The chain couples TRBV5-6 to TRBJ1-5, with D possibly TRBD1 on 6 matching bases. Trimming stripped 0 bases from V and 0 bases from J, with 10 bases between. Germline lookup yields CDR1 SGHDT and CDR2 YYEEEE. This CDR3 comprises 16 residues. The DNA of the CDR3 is TGTGCCAGCAGCTTGGGACAGGTCTATAGCAATCAGCCCCAGCATTTT. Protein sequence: CASSLGQVYSNQPQHF.

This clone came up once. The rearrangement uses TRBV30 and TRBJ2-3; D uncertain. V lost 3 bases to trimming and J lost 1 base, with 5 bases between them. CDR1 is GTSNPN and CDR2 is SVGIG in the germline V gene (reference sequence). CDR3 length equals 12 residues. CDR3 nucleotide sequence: TGTGCCTGGAGCTTTGGCACAGATACGCAGTATTTT. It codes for CAWSFGTDTQYF.

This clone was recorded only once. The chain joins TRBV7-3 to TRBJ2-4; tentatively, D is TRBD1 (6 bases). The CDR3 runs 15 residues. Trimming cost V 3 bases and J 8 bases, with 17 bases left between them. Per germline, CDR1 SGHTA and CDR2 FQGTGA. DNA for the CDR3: TGTGCCAGCAGCTTTACCGCAGGGGTGGGGGACATTCAGTACTTC. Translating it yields CASSFTAGVGDIQYF.

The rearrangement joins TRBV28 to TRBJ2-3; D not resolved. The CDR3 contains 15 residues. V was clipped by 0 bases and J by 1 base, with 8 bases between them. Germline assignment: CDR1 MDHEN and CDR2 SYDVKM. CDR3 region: CASSLWFQGTDTQYF. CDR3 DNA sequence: TGTGCCAGCAGTTTATGGTTCCAGGGCACAGATACGCAGTATTTT.

CDR3 sequence: CASSNQPGTAKETQYF. Here the CDR3 DNA reads TGCGCCAGCAGCAATCAGCCCGGGACAGCTAAAGAGACCCAGTACTTC. The chain joins TRBV5-1 to TRBJ2-5, with TRBD1 matching over 7 bases. CDR3 size: 16 residues. J was trimmed by 3 bases and V by 4 bases; bases with no gene match: 12. Germline CDR1 SGHRS, CDR2 YFSETQ.

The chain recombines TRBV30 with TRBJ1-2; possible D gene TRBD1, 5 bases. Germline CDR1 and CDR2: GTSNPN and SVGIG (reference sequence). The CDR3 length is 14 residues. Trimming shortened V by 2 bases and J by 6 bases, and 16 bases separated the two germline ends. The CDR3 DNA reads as TGTGCCTGGAGTCCCTTTGGGCCCAGGGATGGCTACACCTTC. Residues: CAWSPFGPRDGYTF. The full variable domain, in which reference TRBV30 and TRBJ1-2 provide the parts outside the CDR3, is SQTIHQWPATLVQPVGSPLSLECTVEGTSNPNLYWYRQAAGRGLQLLFYSVGIGQISSEVPQNLSASRPQDRQFILSSKKLLLSDSGFYLCAWSPFGPRDGYTFGSGTRLTVV.

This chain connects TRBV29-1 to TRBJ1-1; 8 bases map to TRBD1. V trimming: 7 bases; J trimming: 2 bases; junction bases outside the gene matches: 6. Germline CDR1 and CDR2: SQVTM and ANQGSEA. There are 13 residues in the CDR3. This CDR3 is CSAGTGLNTEAFF. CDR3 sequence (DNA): TGCAGCGCCGGGACAGGTCTCAACACTGAAGCTTTCTTT.

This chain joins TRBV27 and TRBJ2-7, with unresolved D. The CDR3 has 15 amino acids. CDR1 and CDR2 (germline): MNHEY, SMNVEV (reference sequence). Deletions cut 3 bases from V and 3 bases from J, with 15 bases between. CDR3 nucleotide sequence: TGTGCCAGCAGTTTGGTCGTGAGAATTAACTACGAGCAGTACTTC. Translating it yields CASSLVVRINYEQYF.

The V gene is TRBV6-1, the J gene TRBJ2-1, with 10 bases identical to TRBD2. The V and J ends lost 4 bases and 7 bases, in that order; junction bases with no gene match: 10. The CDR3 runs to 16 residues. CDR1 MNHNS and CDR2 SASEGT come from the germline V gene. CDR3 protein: CASSGLLAGAWNEQFF. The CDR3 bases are TGTGCCAGCAGTGGATTGCTAGCGGGAGCATGGAATGAGCAGTTCTTC.

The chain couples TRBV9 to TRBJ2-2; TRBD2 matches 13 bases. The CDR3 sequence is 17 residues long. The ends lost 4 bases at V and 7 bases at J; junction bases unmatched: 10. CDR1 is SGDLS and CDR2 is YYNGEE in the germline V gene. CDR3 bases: TGTGCCAGCAGCAGATCGGCCGGGACTAGCGGGATCGGGGAGCTGTTTTTT. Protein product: CASSRSAGTSGIGELFF.